This passage covers 20 T cell receptor beta chains from one sample sequenced in a study of blood T cell repertoires in COVID-19. Here immunoSEQ multiplex PCR was the method, and the copy in TCRdb shows in-frame clones only, minus some. The data show around 23,000 clones, about 91% seen once. The sequenced material came from peripheral blood. The receptors were sampled from a human donor in a cohort sampled during active COVID-19.

This chain uses TRBV11-2 with TRBJ1-1; the match to TRBD1 covers 7 bases. J was trimmed by 6 bases and V by 6 bases; bases with no gene match: 7. The CDR3 has 13 amino acids. Per germline, CDR1 SGHAT and CDR2 FQNNGV. This CDR3 reads CASRLTGTAEAFF. The DNA of the CDR3 is TGTGCCAGCAGGCTGACAGGGACCGCTGAAGCTTTCTTT.

The chain couples TRBV3-1 (or the pseudogene TRBV3-2) to TRBJ2-3; TRBD1 matches at 9 bases. The CDR3 loop spans 18 amino acids. Germline V gene lookup returns CDR1 LGHDT and CDR2 YNNKEL (reference sequence). V lost 5 bases, J lost 3 bases, and 15 bases stayed unmatched. The CDR3 nucleotides are TGTGCCAGCAGCTCTTTAGGGTCCGGGACAGGGAGTACAGATACGCAGTATTTT. It codes for CASSSLGSGTGSTDTQYF.

This rearrangement joins TRBV15 to TRBJ1-2, with 9 bases matching TRBD1. The CDR3 has 13 amino acids. V lost 1 base to trimming and J lost 8 bases; unmatched junction nucleotides: 2. Germline V lookup: CDR1 LNHNV, CDR2 YYDKDF (reference sequence). CDR3 DNA: TGTGCCACCAGCAGAGCCACAGGGGGCGGCTACACCTTC. Protein product: CATSRATGGGYTF.

The chain uses TRBV14 and TRBJ2-6, with D possibly TRBD2 on 6 matching bases. The CDR3 contains 21 residues. Germline CDR1 is SGHDN and CDR2 is FVKESK. V lost 0 bases and J 3 bases, leaving 24 bases between the germline ends. CDR3 sequence reads: CASSQDQRAGARPFGANVLTF. Written as DNA, the CDR3 is TGTGCCAGCAGCCAAGATCAGCGGGCAGGAGCTCGCCCGTTTGGGGCCAACGTCCTGACTTTC.

The chain recombines TRBV28 with TRBJ2-1; TRBD2 aligns across 10 bases. The CDR3 runs to 16 residues. V was pared by 8 bases and J by 4 bases, with 11 bases of the junction left unmatched. In germline, CDR1 is MDHEN, CDR2 SYDVKM. CDR3 residues: CASLQRTSGRYNEQFF. CDR3 nucleotide sequence: TGTGCCAGCCTCCAACGGACTAGCGGAAGATACAATGAGCAGTTCTTC.

The rearrangement joins TRBV7-2 to TRBJ1-5; D is ambiguous. The CDR3 spans 14 residues. CDR1 SGHTA and CDR2 FQGNSA come from the germline V gene. V lost 8 bases and J lost 3, with 14 bases in between. Here the CDR3 DNA reads TGTGCCAGCTCCAGCGCCACAAACAATCAGCCCCAGCATTTT. It yields the protein CASSSATNNQPQHF.

This chain connects TRBV24-1 to TRBJ2-1, with TRBD1 as a possible D gene (5 bases). Germline lookup yields CDR1 KGHDR and CDR2 SFDVKD. The CDR3 is made up of 15 amino acids. The V end lost 3 bases, the J end lost 8 bases, and 16 bases lay between the germline ends. The CDR3 sequence is CATSDPRTIGDEQFF. The CDR3 nucleotides read TGTGCCACCAGTGATCCGCGGACGATAGGGGATGAGCAGTTCTTC.

The rearrangement uses TRBV9 and TRBJ2-1, with TRBD2 identical over 10 bases. This CDR3 is built from 16 residues. In germline, CDR1 is SGDLS, CDR2 YYNGEE. The V and J ends lost 0 bases and 6 bases, in that order; junction bases with no gene match: 6. CDR3 sequence (DNA): TGTGCCAGCAGCGTAGAGGCTAGCGGGAGATTCAATGAGCAGTTCTTC. Amino acids: CASSVEASGRFNEQFF.

The chain has TRBV9 and TRBJ2-1; tentative D call: TRBD2 (6 bases). From germline, CDR1 is SGDLS and CDR2 YYNGEE. This CDR3 has 15 residues. V was shortened by 0 bases and J by 4 bases, with 11 bases between the two germline ends. The CDR3 spells CASSVVRGKYNEQFF. The DNA for the CDR3 is TGTGCCAGCAGCGTAGTACGGGGGAAATACAATGAGCAGTTCTTC.

J is TRBJ1-2 and V is TRBV6-5; D remains unclear. V dropped 3 bases and J dropped 4 bases, with 9 bases sitting between them. Per germline, CDR1 MNHEY and CDR2 SVGAGI. The CDR3 is 13 residues long. The CDR3 region is CASSYGRFYGYTF. CDR3 in DNA: TGTGCCAGCAGTTATGGCCGATTCTATGGCTACACCTTC.

The rearrangement links TRBV5-1 to TRBJ2-7; 8 bases line up with TRBD1. With V trimmed by 2 bases and J by 2 bases, 9 bases remained unmatched. Germline CDR1 SGHRS, CDR2 YFSETQ. The CDR3 runs 16 residues. The CDR3 loop reads CASSFSGGQGPYEQYF. CDR3 DNA: TGCGCCAGCAGCTTTTCCGGTGGACAGGGACCCTACGAGCAGTACTTC. Based on the CDR3 plus reference TRBV5-1 and TRBJ2-7, the full variable domain is KAGVTQTPRYLIKTRGQQVTLSCSPISGHRSVSWYQQTPGQGLQFLFEYFSETQRNKGNFPGRFSGRQFSNSRSEMNVSTLELGDSALYLCASSFSGGQGPYEQYFGPGTRLTVT.

The rearrangement uses TRBV19 and TRBJ2-5; 11 bases are shared with TRBD1. The CDR3 sequence is 16 residues long. J was trimmed by 5 bases and V by 6 bases; bases with no gene match: 11. CDR1 LNHDA and CDR2 SQIVND come from the germline V gene (reference sequence). Here the CDR3 reads CASRDRGRGRGETQYF. The CDR3 nucleotides are TGTGCCAGTAGGGACAGGGGGCGCGGTCGGGGCGAGACCCAGTACTTC.

The chain links TRBV7-9 to TRBJ2-1; 9 nucleotides align to TRBD1. The junction had 8 bases not matched to a gene; V was cut back by 5 bases and J by 6 bases. CDR3 size: 15 residues. Looked up from germline, CDR1 is SEHNR and CDR2 is FQNEAQ (reference sequence). CDR3 protein: CASSSRDRAANEQFF. As DNA, the CDR3 is TGTGCCAGCAGCAGCCGGGACAGGGCTGCCAATGAGCAGTTCTTC.

The gene calls are TRBV18 and TRBJ2-7; 9 bases align to TRBD1. V dropped 3 bases and J dropped 5; count of bases not matched to a gene: 8. CDR3 length equals 15 residues. Per the germline V gene, CDR1 is KGHSH and CDR2 is LQKENI. The CDR3 sequence is CASSPRDRVFDEQYF. CDR3 nucleotide sequence: TGTGCCAGCTCACCCCGGGACAGGGTTTTCGACGAGCAGTACTTC.

The V call is TRBV24-1, the J call TRBJ2-3; 9 bases are a match to TRBD1. V gave up 7 bases and J gave up 3 bases; unmatched junction bases: 1. Germline values: CDR1 KGHDR, CDR2 SFDVKD. There are 13 residues in the CDR3. CDR3 in DNA: TGTGCCACCAGCGGACAGGGGACAGATACGCAGTATTTT. It translates to CATSGQGTDTQYF.

The CDR3 nucleotides are TGTGCCAGCAGTTACTCGATAAACAGCTATGGCTACACCTTC. It translates to CASSYSINSYGYTF. The chain joins TRBV6-2 or TRBV6-3 to TRBJ1-2; D ambiguous. The CDR3 is 14 residues long. Germline V CDR1 and CDR2: MNHEY, SVGEGT. V dropped 0 bases and J dropped 4 bases, with 9 bases sitting between them.

This clone came up a few times. The V and J genes are TRBV9 and TRBJ2-1; D not certain. Per the germline V gene, CDR1 is SGDLS and CDR2 is YYNGEE. There are 13 residues in the CDR3. The V end was cut by 7 bases, the J end by 5 bases, with 13 bases between. The CDR3 region is CASYVEKHNEQFF. The CDR3 nucleotides read TGTGCCAGCTACGTAGAGAAGCACAATGAGCAGTTCTTC.

This chain joins TRBV6-5 and TRBJ2-7; possible D gene TRBD2, 6 bases. In germline, CDR1 is MNHEY, CDR2 SVGAGI. The V end lost 6 bases, the J end lost 5 bases, and 14 bases lay between the germline ends. The CDR3 runs to 13 residues. The CDR3 spells CASRRPSVDEQYF. The CDR3 nucleotides are TGTGCCAGCAGACGCCCTAGCGTCGACGAGCAGTACTTC.

This rearrangement joins TRBV11-2 to TRBJ2-1, with D uncertain. Per the germline V gene, CDR1 is SGHAT and CDR2 is FQNNGV. V was shortened by 3 bases and J by 8 bases, with 11 bases between the two germline ends. The CDR3 has 13 amino acids. CDR3 region: CASSFSPLYEQFF. DNA of the CDR3: TGTGCCAGCAGCTTTAGCCCCTTATATGAGCAGTTCTTC.

This rearrangement joins TRBV20-1 to TRBJ2-7; tentatively, D is TRBD2 (7 bases). The CDR3 contains 13 residues. Trimming left V 3 bases short and J 2 bases short, with 11 bases between. Germline V gene sequence: CDR1 DFQATT, CDR2 SNEGSKA (reference sequence). The CDR3 DNA reads as TGCAGTGCTAGTCCGGGGGGCCCCTACGAGCAGTACTTC. Its protein product is CSASPGGPYEQYF.